The 11 T cell receptor beta chains below come from one sample, sequenced in a study of a mutant IDH1 vaccine in newly diagnosed glioma. Which antigens these TCRs recognize remains unknown. The table came from immunoSEQ multiplex PCR; TCRdb's copy has only in-frame clones and leaves some out. The sample contains 32,000 or so clones, about 85% of which appear only once. The time point here: week 5, during vaccination. With topical imiquimod, each dose of the vaccine consisted of 300 ug of mutant IDH1 20-mer peptide. Specimen: peripheral blood mononuclear cells (PBMCs), collected from a glioma patient whose treatment included an IDH1 peptide vaccine. The receptors shown here come from a woman aged 40-49 years with glioma. Some clones in this sample may be carry-over from other donors' samples.

The V call is TRBV5-4, the J call TRBJ2-2, with 7 nucleotides matching TRBD2. CDR3 length: 15 residues. Germline trimming cut 0 bases from V and 4 bases from J; bases unmatched to any gene: 3. CDR1 and CDR2 (germline): SGHNT, YYREEE (reference sequence). This CDR3 reads CASSLGGRVTGELFF. Written as DNA, the CDR3 is TGTGCCAGCAGCTTGGGCGGGAGAGTCACCGGGGAGCTGTTTTTT.

The chain links TRBV27 to TRBJ1-1; 10 bases map to TRBD1. The CDR3 is 15 amino acids. CDR1 and CDR2 from the germline V gene are MNHEY and SMNVEV (reference sequence). J lost 5 bases, V lost 5 bases, and 8 bases had no gene match. This chain's CDR3 is CASSLSGTGVTEAFF. The CDR3 DNA sequence: TGTGCCAGCAGTCTTTCCGGGACAGGGGTAACTGAAGCTTTCTTT.

V usage is TRBV29-1 and J usage is TRBJ2-7, with D tentatively TRBD2 (6 bases). CDR1 and CDR2 (germline): SQVTM, ANQGSEA. The CDR3 extends over 11 amino acids. V lost 4 bases and J lost 6, with 10 bases in between. CDR3 residues: CSVAAGIEQYF. For the CDR3, the DNA is TGCAGCGTTGCGGCGGGGATCGAGCAGTACTTC.

The chain joins TRBV28 to TRBJ1-1; no definite D call. Germline assignment: CDR1 MDHEN and CDR2 SYDVKM. V lost 6 bases, J lost 4 bases, and 15 bases lay in between. The CDR3 spans 14 residues. CDR3 in amino acids: CASSFQLTATEAFF. The DNA for the CDR3 is TGTGCCAGCAGCTTCCAACTGACGGCCACTGAAGCTTTCTTT.

The V and J genes are TRBV7-3 and TRBJ2-4, with 8 bases lining up with TRBD2. With V trimmed by 1 base and J by 7 bases, 12 bases remained unmatched. The CDR3 covers 17 residues. CDR1 is SGHTA and CDR2 is FQGTGA in the germline V gene. CDR3 in amino acids: CASSLNVGGGRGNIQYF. CDR3 nucleotides: TGTGCCAGCAGCTTAAATGTAGGCGGGGGGCGCGGGAACATTCAGTACTTC.

The chain carries TRBV28 and TRBJ1-5, with D unclear. CDR1 MDHEN and CDR2 SYDVKM come from the germline V gene. CDR3 size: 14 residues. The V and J ends lost 3 bases and 4 bases respectively, with 10 bases between them. The CDR3 sequence is CASSFTESNQPQHF. The CDR3 DNA reads TGTGCCAGCAGTTTCACGGAAAGTAATCAGCCCCAGCATTTT.

The rearrangement uses TRBV5-6 and TRBJ2-1; TRBD2 is a possible D gene (5 bases). In germline, CDR1 is SGHDT, CDR2 YYEEEE. Trimming removed 2 bases at V and 8 bases at J, with 11 bases between. The CDR3 consists of 13 residues. The CDR3 reads CASSFSSGYEQFF. CDR3 coding DNA: TGTGCCAGCAGCTTCTCCAGCGGCTATGAGCAGTTCTTC.

This clone appeared once. This CDR3 is CASGPSSYNEQFF. For the CDR3, the DNA is TGTGCTAGTGGTCCCAGTAGTTACAATGAGCAGTTCTTC. The chain joins TRBV12-5 to TRBJ2-1; D is unresolved. The CDR3 covers 13 residues. The germline CDR1 and CDR2 sequences are LGHNT and FRNRAP. V was clipped by 5 bases and J by 4 bases, with 9 bases between them.

The chain uses TRBV15 and TRBJ1-4; 9 nucleotides line up with TRBD1. The V gene's germline CDR1 is LNHNV and CDR2 YYDKDF (reference sequence). V was clipped by 7 bases and J by 11 bases; unmatched bases: 11. This CDR3 has 14 residues. Written as DNA, the CDR3 is TGTGCCACCAACATGAGACAGGGGGTAGATAAACTGTTTTTT. Translation gives CATNMRQGVDKLFF.

This rearrangement joins TRBV5-4 to TRBJ2-5, with D tentatively TRBD1 (6 bases). Between the trimmed V and J ends, which lost 4 bases and 2 bases, there was a span of 15 bases. Germline values: CDR1 SGHNT, CDR2 YYREEE (reference sequence). The CDR3 consists of 15 residues. This chain's CDR3 is CASSASQGGQETQYF. In DNA, the CDR3 is TGTGCCAGCAGCGCCTCACAGGGTGGGCAAGAGACCCAGTACTTC.

The chain combines TRBV5-1 with TRBJ2-3, with D uncertain. V lost 1 base to trimming and J lost 6 bases, with 9 bases between them. The CDR3 loop spans 13 amino acids. CDR1 and CDR2 from the germline V gene are SGHRS and YFSETQ. Here the CDR3 reads CASSLSVRDTQYF. CDR3 nucleotides: TGCGCCAGCAGCTTGTCAGTTAGGGATACGCAGTATTTT.